A selection of T cell receptor beta chains follows, all from one sample in a study of post-analysis software for immune sequencing data. TCRdb re-derived calls from the PCR reads in MiXCR, one entry per CDR3 protein. The data show 750,000 to 950,000 distinct CDR3 sequences, roughly 50% seen once. The sequencing sample was made of blood. All receptors derive from a girl aged 5 to 17 with multiple sclerosis. Each CDR3 is given with its conserved first and last residue. The order of the fields is clone size, CDR3 length, J gene, D gene, V gene, CDR3 DNA, CDR3 protein. D genes are given only for firm matches. Where a row states a size, it is once, few, many or the class of an expanded clone; other rows omit it.

clone size: few
CDR3 length: 14
J gene: TRBJ2-7
D gene: TRBD1
V gene: TRBV27
CDR3 DNA: TGTGCCAGCAGTCGACAGACAGGGGCCTACGAGCAGTACTTC
CDR3 protein: CASSRQTGAYEQYF

clone size: .
CDR3 length: 14
J gene: TRBJ2-1
D gene: TRBD2
V gene: TRBV20-1
CDR3 DNA: TGCAGTGCTAGAGGGACTAGCGGGATCTATGAGCAGTTCTTC
CDR3 protein: CSARGTSGIYEQFF

clone size: few
CDR3 length: 13
J gene: TRBJ2-7
D gene: TRBD2
V gene: TRBV12-3/TRBV12-4
CDR3 DNA: TGTGCCAGCAAAAGGACTAGCACCTACGAGCAGTACTTC
CDR3 protein: CASKRTSTYEQYF

clone size: .
CDR3 length: 14
J gene: TRBJ2-4
D gene: .
V gene: TRBV20-1
CDR3 DNA: TGCAGTGCTAGAGATCCGAAAGGTGGGAACATTCAGTACTTC
CDR3 protein: CSARDPKGGNIQYF

clone size: .
CDR3 length: 14
J gene: TRBJ2-3
D gene: TRBD2
V gene: TRBV20-1
CDR3 DNA: TGCAGTGCCGATGCTGGGGAGGGCCCAGATACGCAGTATTTT
CDR3 protein: CSADAGEGPDTQYF

clone size: .
CDR3 length: 15
J gene: TRBJ2-1
D gene: .
V gene: TRBV29-1
CDR3 DNA: TGCAGCGTTGCAAACAACCGACTACTTTACAGTGAGCAGTTCTTC
CDR3 protein: CSVANNRLLYSEQFF

clone size: many
CDR3 length: 15
J gene: TRBJ1-5
D gene: .
V gene: TRBV5-1
CDR3 DNA: TGTGCCAGCAGCTTAGGGCAGGGAGGGAATCAGCCCCAGCATTTT
CDR3 protein: CASSLGQGGNQPQHF

clone size: .
CDR3 length: 14
J gene: TRBJ2-3
D gene: .
V gene: TRBV5-1
CDR3 DNA: TGCGCCAGCAGCTTGGACACTAGCACAGATACGCAGTATTTT
CDR3 protein: CASSLDTSTDTQYF

clone size: .
CDR3 length: 18
J gene: TRBJ2-6
D gene: .
V gene: TRBV3-1
CDR3 DNA: TGTGCCAGCAGCCCTTTCGCCGGAGGGAGCTCTGGGGCCAACGTCCTGACTTTC
CDR3 protein: CASSPFAGGSSGANVLTF

clone size: .
CDR3 length: 17
J gene: TRBJ1-2
D gene: .
V gene: TRBV4-1
CDR3 DNA: TGCGCCAGCAGCCAAGGCCTGAGTTTGGTCGGACTCTATGGCTACACCTTC
CDR3 protein: CASSQGLSLVGLYGYTF

clone size: .
CDR3 length: 15
J gene: TRBJ2-7
D gene: TRBD1
V gene: TRBV7-3
CDR3 DNA: TGTGCCAGCAGCCGGGGACAGGGTCAGAACTACGAGCAGTACTTC
CDR3 protein: CASSRGQGQNYEQYF

clone size: .
CDR3 length: 18
J gene: TRBJ2-6
D gene: TRBD2
V gene: TRBV5-1
CDR3 DNA: TGCGCCAGCAGCCGAGGGACTAGCGGGAGCTCTGGGGCCAACGTCCTGACTTTC
CDR3 protein: CASSRGTSGSSGANVLTF

clone size: .
CDR3 length: 14
J gene: TRBJ2-1
D gene: TRBD1
V gene: TRBV2
CDR3 DNA: TGTGCCAGCAGTGCCCGGACAGGGGGGACTGAGCAGTTCTTC
CDR3 protein: CASSARTGGTEQFF

clone size: .
CDR3 length: 12
J gene: TRBJ2-1
D gene: .
V gene: TRBV20-1
CDR3 DNA: TGCAGTGCCCCAGCCGAAACGAGTGAGCAGTTCTTC
CDR3 protein: CSAPAETSEQFF